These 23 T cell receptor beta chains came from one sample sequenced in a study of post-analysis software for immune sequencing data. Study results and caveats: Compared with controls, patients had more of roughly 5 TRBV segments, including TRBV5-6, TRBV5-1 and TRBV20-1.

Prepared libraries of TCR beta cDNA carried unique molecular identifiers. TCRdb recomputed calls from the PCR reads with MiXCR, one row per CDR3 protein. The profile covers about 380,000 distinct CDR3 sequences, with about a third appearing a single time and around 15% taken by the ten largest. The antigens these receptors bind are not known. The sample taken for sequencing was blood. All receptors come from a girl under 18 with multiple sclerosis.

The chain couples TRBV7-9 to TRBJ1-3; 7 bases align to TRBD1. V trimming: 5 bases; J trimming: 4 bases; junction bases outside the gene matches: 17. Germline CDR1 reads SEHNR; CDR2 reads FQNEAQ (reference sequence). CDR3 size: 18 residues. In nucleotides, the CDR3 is TGTGCCAGCAGCCTCCTGGGCCCCGACAGGGACGTAGGAAACACCATATATTTT. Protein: CASSLLGPDRDVGNTIYF.

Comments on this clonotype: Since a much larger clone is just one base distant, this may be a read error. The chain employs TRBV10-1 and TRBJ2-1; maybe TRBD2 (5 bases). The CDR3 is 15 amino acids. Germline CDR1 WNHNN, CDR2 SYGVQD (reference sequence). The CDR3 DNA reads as TGCGCCAGCAGTGAGGGCCGGGGTTCCTACAATAAGCAGTTCTTC. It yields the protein CASSEGRGSYNKQFF.

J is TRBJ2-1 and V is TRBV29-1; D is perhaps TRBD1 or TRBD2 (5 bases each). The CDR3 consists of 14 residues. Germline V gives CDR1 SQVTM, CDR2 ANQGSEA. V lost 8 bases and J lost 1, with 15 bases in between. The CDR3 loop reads CSFTGALSYNEQFF. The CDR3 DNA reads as TGCAGCTTCACCGGGGCGCTTTCCTACAATGAGCAGTTCTTC.

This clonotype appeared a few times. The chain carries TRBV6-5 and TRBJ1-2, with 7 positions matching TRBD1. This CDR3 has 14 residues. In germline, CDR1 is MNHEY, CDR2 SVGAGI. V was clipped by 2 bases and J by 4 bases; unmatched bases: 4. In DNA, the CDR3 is TGTGCCAGCAGTTACGACAGGGCTCCCTATGGCTACACCTTC. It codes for CASSYDRAPYGYTF.

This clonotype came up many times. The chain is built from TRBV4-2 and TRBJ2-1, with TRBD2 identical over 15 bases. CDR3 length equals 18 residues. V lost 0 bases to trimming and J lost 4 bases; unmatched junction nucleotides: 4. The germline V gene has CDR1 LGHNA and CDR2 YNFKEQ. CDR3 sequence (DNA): TGTGCCAGCAGCCAAGATGGACTAGCGGGGGGGGAATACAATGAGCAGTTCTTC. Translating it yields CASSQDGLAGGEYNEQFF.

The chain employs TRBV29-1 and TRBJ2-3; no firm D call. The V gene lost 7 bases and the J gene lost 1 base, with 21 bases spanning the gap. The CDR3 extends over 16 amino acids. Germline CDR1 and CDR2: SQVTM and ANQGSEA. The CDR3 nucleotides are TGCAGCGCTCCGTGGGGTCCAGGCTCCGGCACAGATACGCAGTATTTT. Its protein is CSAPWGPGSGTDTQYF.

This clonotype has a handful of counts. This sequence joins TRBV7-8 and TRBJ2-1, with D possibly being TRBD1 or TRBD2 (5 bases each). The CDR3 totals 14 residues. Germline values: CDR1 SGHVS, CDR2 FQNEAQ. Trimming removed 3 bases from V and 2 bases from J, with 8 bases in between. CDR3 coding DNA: TGTGCCAGCAGCTTGGGGGAAGCCTACAATGAGCAGTTCTTC. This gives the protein CASSLGEAYNEQFF.

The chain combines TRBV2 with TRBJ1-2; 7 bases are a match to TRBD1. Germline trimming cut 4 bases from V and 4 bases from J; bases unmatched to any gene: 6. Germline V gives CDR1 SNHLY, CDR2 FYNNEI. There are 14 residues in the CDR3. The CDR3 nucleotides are TGTGCCAGCAGTGGACAGGGCCAGGCCTATGGCTACACCTTC. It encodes CASSGQGQAYGYTF.

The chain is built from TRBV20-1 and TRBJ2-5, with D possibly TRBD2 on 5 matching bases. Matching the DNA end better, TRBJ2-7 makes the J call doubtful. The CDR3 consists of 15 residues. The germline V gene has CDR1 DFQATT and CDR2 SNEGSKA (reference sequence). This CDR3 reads CSARVAGLNGVEQYF. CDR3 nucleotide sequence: TGCAGTGCTAGAGTAGCCGGACTTAATGGTGTCGAGCAGTACTTC.

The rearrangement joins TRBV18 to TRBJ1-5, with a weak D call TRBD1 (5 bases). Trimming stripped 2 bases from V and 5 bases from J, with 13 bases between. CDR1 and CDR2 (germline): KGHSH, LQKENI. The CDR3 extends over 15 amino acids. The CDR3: CASSPKGGDYQPQHF. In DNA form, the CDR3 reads TGTGCCAGCTCACCAAAGGGAGGGGATTATCAGCCCCAGCATTTT. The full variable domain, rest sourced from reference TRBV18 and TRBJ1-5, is NAGVMQNPRHLVRRRGQEARLRCSPMKGHSHVYWYRQLPEEGLKFMVYLQKENIIDESGMPKERFSAEFPKEGPSILRIQQVVRGDSAAYFCASSPKGGDYQPQHFGDGTRLSIL.

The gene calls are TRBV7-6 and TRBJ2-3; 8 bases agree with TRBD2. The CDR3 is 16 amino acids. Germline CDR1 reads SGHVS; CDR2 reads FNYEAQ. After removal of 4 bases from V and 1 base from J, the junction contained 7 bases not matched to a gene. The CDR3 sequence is CASSSGGVAGTDTQYF. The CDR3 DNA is TGTGCCAGCAGCTCGGGAGGGGTAGCGGGCACAGATACGCAGTATTTT.

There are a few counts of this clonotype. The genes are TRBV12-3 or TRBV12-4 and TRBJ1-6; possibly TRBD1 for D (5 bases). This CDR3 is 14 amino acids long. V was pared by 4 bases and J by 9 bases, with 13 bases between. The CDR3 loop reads CASSWQGVGSPLHF. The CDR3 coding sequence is TGTGCCAGCAGTTGGCAGGGAGTGGGTTCACCCCTCCACTTT.

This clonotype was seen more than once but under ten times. CDR3 residues: CASSYRLAPYEQYF. The CDR3 DNA is TGTGCCAGCAGTTACCGGTTAGCGCCCTACGAGCAGTACTTC. The chain employs TRBV6-6 and TRBJ2-7, with D perhaps matching TRBD2 (5 bases). Germline assignment: CDR1 MNHNY and CDR2 SVGAGI (reference sequence). This CDR3 spans 14 amino acids. Trimming stripped 2 bases from V and 2 bases from J, with 10 bases between.

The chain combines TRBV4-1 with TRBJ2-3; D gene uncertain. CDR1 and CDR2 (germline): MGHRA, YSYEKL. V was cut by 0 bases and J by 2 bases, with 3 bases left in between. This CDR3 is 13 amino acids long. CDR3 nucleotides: TGCGCCAGCAGCCAAGATCACACAGATACGCAGTATTTT. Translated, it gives CASSQDHTDTQYF.

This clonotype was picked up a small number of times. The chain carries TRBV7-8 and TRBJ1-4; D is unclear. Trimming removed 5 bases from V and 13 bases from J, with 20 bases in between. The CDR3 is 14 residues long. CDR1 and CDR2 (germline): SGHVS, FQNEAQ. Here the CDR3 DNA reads TGTGCCAGCAGCCGCCGGACTGTAGGAAATGGACTGTTTTTT. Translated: CASSRRTVGNGLFF.

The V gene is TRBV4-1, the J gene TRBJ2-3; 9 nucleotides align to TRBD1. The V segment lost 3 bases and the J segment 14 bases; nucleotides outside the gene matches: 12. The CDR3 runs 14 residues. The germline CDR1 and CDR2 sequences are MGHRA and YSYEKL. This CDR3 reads CASSQLPGQGRRYF. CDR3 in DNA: TGCGCCAGCAGCCAGCTCCCGGGACAGGGACGTAGGTATTTT.

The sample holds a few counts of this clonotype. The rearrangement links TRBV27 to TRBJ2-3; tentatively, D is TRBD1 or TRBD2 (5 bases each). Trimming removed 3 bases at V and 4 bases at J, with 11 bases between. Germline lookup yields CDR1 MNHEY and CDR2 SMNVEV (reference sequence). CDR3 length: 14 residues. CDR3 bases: TGTGCCAGCAGTTTGGGCGAGGGGCCAGATACGCAGTATTTT. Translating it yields CASSLGEGPDTQYF.

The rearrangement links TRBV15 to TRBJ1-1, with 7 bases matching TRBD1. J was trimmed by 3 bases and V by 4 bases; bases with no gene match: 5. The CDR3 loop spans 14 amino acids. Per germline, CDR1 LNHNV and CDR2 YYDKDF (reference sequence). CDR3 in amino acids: CATSTTGQDTEAFF. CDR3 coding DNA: TGTGCCACCAGCACTACTGGACAGGACACTGAAGCTTTCTTT.

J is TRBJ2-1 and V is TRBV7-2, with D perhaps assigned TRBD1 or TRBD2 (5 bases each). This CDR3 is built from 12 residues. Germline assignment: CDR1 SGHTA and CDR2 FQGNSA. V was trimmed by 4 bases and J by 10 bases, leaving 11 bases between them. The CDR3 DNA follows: TGTGCCAGCAGCTCCGGGGACGCCGAGCAGTTCTTC. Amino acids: CASSSGDAEQFF.

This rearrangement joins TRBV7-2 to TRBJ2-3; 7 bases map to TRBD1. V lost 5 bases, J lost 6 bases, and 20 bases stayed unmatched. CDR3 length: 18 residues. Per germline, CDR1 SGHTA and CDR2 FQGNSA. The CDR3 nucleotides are TGTGCCAGCAGCCAGGCCCCCTTGCCCCTAGGGGGCGAGGATACGCAGTATTTT. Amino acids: CASSQAPLPLGGEDTQYF.

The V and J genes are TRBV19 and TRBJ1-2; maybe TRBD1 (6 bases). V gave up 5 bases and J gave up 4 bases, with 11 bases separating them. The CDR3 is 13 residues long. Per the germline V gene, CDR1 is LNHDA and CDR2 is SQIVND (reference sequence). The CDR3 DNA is TGTGCCAGTAGTGCGGACAGCTCCTATGGCTACACCTTC. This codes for CASSADSSYGYTF. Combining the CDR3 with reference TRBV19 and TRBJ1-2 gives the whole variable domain DGGITQSPKYLFRKEGQNVTLSCEQNLNHDAMYWYRQDPGQGLRLIYYSQIVNDFQKGDIAEGYSVSREKKESFPLTVTSAQKNPTAFYLCASSADSSYGYTFGSGTRLTVV.

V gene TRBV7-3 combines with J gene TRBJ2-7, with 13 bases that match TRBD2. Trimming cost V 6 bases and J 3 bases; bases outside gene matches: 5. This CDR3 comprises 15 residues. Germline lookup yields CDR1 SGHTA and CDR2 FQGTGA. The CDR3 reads CASSKGLAGDYEQYF. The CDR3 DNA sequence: TGTGCCAGCAGTAAAGGACTAGCGGGGGACTACGAGCAGTACTTC.

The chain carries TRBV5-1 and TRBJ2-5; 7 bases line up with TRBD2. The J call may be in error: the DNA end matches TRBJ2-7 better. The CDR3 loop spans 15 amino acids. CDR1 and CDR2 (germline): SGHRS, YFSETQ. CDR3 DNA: TGCGCCAGCAGCCCCCAAGGAGGGAGGGCCTACGAGCAGTACTTC. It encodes CASSPQGGRAYEQYF.